This T cell receptor (beta chain) was obtained from a study of early T cells in non-severe SARS-CoV-2 infection. For the study at large: Bulk RNA isolated from unsorted whole blood underwent sequencing; chains were not paired.

Researchers tagged individual cDNA molecules with unique molecular identifiers. TCRdb called the 5' RACE reads again in MiXCR, with one record for every CDR3 protein. The data contain 50,000 to 65,000 distinct CDR3 sequences, about 19% of them seen just once; the ten biggest clones take up about 15%. Germline values: CDR1 MNHEY, CDR2 SVGEGT. The CDR3 covers 16 residues. V gave up 6 bases and J gave up 6 bases; unmatched junction bases: 10. Overall study results and limits: In VDJdb matching, anti-spike CD8 responses were favored while private and CD4 specificities went missing.

There are a few counts of this clonotype. The target antigen is unknown. The sequence was obtained from an adult who was a healthcare worker with PCR-confirmed SARS-CoV-2 infection or an uninfected control (not recorded which). The chain combines TRBV6-2 or TRBV6-3 with TRBJ2-2, with 10 nucleotides matching TRBD1. The starting material was whole blood, obtained at baseline. In nucleotides, the CDR3 is TGTGCCAGCAGGGGCCCGGGACAGGGGACATCCGGGGAGCTGTTTTTT. Its protein is CASRGPGQGTSGELFF.